Shown below are 20 T cell receptor beta chains from a single sample sequenced in a study of molecular identifiers for immune sequencing clone quantification. TCRdb reanalysed the PCR reads using MiXCR and keeps one entry per CDR3 protein. Counted here are hundreds of thousands of distinct CDR3 sequences, over 25% occurring once; the ten biggest clones make up about 0.84%. The sequencing sample was made of naive CD8+ T cells from blood, with Jurkat cell RNA spiked in. Subset indicated: FACS-sorted CD8+CD4-CCR7+CD45RA+ naive T cells. The receptors come from a human donor in good health. Some libraries in this study had Jurkat cell RNA spiked in.

Only a few counts were recorded for this clonotype. The chain is built from TRBV4-3 and TRBJ1-3, with 7 bases matching TRBD1. The ends lost 0 bases at V and 3 bases at J; junction bases unmatched: 5. The CDR3 is 16 residues long. Germline V CDR1 and CDR2: LGHNA, YSLEER. CDR3 nucleotide sequence: TGCGCCAGCAGCCAAGACAGGGGGACTTTTGGAAACACCATATATTTT. Translation: CASSQDRGTFGNTIYF.

Worth noting for this clonotype: Being one base from a much bigger clone, this may be a read error. The rearrangement links TRBV3-1 to TRBJ1-4, with D hard to call. This CDR3 has 15 amino acids. The ends were cut back, 4 bases at V and 7 bases at J, with 16 bases in the middle. The germline V gene has CDR1 LGHDT and CDR2 YNNKEL (reference sequence). In nucleotides, the CDR3 is TGTGCCAGCAGCCCTACAAGGAGCTCTAGTGAAAAACTGTTTTTT. As protein: CASSPTRSSSEKLFF.

This clonotype was seen more than once but under ten times. The V and J genes are TRBV5-1 and TRBJ2-2; perhaps TRBD1 as D (6 bases). This CDR3 spans 13 amino acids. The V gene's germline CDR1 is SGHRS and CDR2 YFSETQ. V lost 3 bases and J 7 bases, leaving 10 bases between the germline ends. This CDR3 reads CASSYRDVGELFF. In nucleotides, the CDR3 is TGCGCCAGCAGCTACAGGGATGTCGGGGAGCTGTTTTTT.

This clonotype came up a few times. The chain employs TRBV7-9 and TRBJ1-1; TRBD1 matches at 8 bases. The CDR3 length is 16 residues. Germline lookup yields CDR1 SEHNR and CDR2 FQNEAQ (reference sequence). With V trimmed by 5 bases and J by 1 base, 9 bases remained unmatched. CDR3 nucleotide sequence: TGTGCCAGCAGCCCCCGTGACAGGGGAAGGAACACTGAAGCTTTCTTT. This codes for CASSPRDRGRNTEAFF.

The chain couples TRBV6-1 to TRBJ2-7; D unclear. Trimming stripped 2 bases from V and 0 bases from J, with 14 bases between. CDR1 and CDR2 (germline): MNHNS, SASEGT. The CDR3 runs 16 residues. The CDR3 DNA follows: TGTGCCAGCAGTGAATTTCCCAGGTTTAACTCCTACGAGCAGTACTTC. Translated, it gives CASSEFPRFNSYEQYF.

The chain combines TRBV19 with TRBJ1-5; a weak D match, TRBD1 (5 bases). Germline-derived CDR1 and CDR2 are LNHDA and SQIVND (reference sequence). CDR3 length: 14 amino acids. The V and J ends lost 3 bases and 5 bases respectively, with 11 bases between them. The CDR3 loop is CASSMLQGYQPQHF. The CDR3 DNA follows: TGTGCCAGTAGTATGTTGCAGGGCTATCAGCCCCAGCATTTT. The full variable domain, with the rest looked up from reference TRBV19 and TRBJ1-5, is DGGITQSPKYLFRKEGQNVTLSCEQNLNHDAMYWYRQDPGQGLRLIYYSQIVNDFQKGDIAEGYSVSREKKESFPLTVTSAQKNPTAFYLCASSMLQGYQPQHFGDGTRLSIL.

This clonotype was observed a few times. The V and J genes are TRBV25-1 and TRBJ1-1; TRBD1 matches at 7 bases. V gave up 1 base and J gave up 5 bases; unmatched junction bases: 7. CDR1 is MGHDK and CDR2 is SYGVNS in the germline V gene. The length of the CDR3 is 15 residues. The DNA for the CDR3 is TGTGCCAGCAGTGAATCGCCCCAGGGGGTAACTGAAGCTTTCTTT. It specifies CASSESPQGVTEAFF.

The chain joins TRBV5-8 to TRBJ1-1; no reliable D call. The CDR3 is 9 amino acids. The ends were cut back, 6 bases at V and 13 bases at J, with 10 bases in the middle. From germline, CDR1 is SGHTS and CDR2 YDEGEE. For the CDR3, the DNA is TGTGCCAGCACCCCACGGGGTTTCTTT. It codes for CASTPRGFF.

This clonotype was observed at least ten times. The rearrangement joins TRBV14 to TRBJ1-1; D gene ambiguous. This CDR3 comprises 14 residues. The V end lost 2 bases, the J end lost 5 bases, and 12 bases lay between the germline ends. From germline, CDR1 is SGHDN and CDR2 FVKESK. The CDR3 DNA reads TGTGCCAGCAGCCAAATGACTGTGTGGACTGAAGCTTTCTTT. Translating gives CASSQMTVWTEAFF.

To note about this clonotype: A much larger clone lies a single base off, so this may be a read error. The chain joins TRBV14 to TRBJ1-1; 10 positions agree with TRBD1. Germline V lookup: CDR1 SGHDN, CDR2 FVKESK. The CDR3 consists of 14 residues. V shed 4 bases and J 6 bases; nucleotides not matched to a gene: 5. Written as DNA, the CDR3 is TGTGCCAGCAGCCCGGGACAGGGGAAGCCTGAAGCTTTCTTT. It specifies CASSPGQGKPEAFF.

Turning to this clonotype: This sequence may be a read error, since a much larger clone differs from it by one base. The chain carries TRBV28 and TRBJ1-1; no reliable D call. The CDR3 is made up of 11 amino acids. Germline V CDR1 and CDR2: MDHEN, SYDVKM. This CDR3 is CVSRLGTEAFF. The CDR3 DNA sequence: TGTGTAAGCCGCCTCGGCACTGAAGCTTTCTTT.

This clonotype was found many times. The genes are TRBV29-1 and TRBJ2-5; D might be TRBD1 (5 bases). The V gene lost 6 bases and the J gene lost 0 bases, with 8 bases spanning the gap. Per the germline V gene, CDR1 is SQVTM and CDR2 is ANQGSEA. The CDR3 spans 12 residues. The CDR3 DNA reads TGCAGCGTGGACACCTACCAAGAGACCCAGTACTTC. Protein sequence: CSVDTYQETQYF.

This clonotype has just a few counts. The chain uses TRBV27 and TRBJ2-1, with 8 positions matching TRBD2. The germline V gene encodes CDR1 MNHEY and CDR2 SMNVEV (reference sequence). The CDR3 totals 15 residues. V was clipped by 7 bases and J by 4 bases; unmatched bases: 9. The CDR3 protein is CASTGGASGYNEQFF. CDR3 coding DNA: TGTGCCAGCACCGGGGGGGCTAGCGGATACAATGAGCAGTTCTTC.

The chain uses TRBV20-1 and TRBJ2-7; D is unresolved. The CDR3 contains 15 residues. The V end lost 0 bases, the J end lost 4 bases, and 16 bases lay between the germline ends. Germline-derived CDR1 and CDR2 are DFQATT and SNEGSKA (reference sequence). For the CDR3, the DNA is TGCAGTGCTAGAGACACGGAGTCAGACCCTTACGAGCAGTACTTC. This codes for CSARDTESDPYEQYF.

The chain recombines TRBV9 with TRBJ1-6; TRBD1 matches 7 bases. This CDR3 comprises 17 residues. Germline CDR1 is SGDLS and CDR2 is YYNGEE. J lost 0 bases, V lost 0 bases, and 3 bases had no gene match. The CDR3 reads CASSVAWDSSYNSPLHF. The CDR3 bases are TGTGCCAGCAGCGTAGCTTGGGACAGCTCCTATAATTCACCCCTCCACTTT.

V is TRBV20-1 and J is TRBJ2-4, with 9 positions matching TRBD2. V trimming: 0 bases; J trimming: 9 bases; junction bases outside the gene matches: 9. The CDR3 totals 15 residues. Germline V CDR1 and CDR2: DFQATT, SNEGSKA (reference sequence). CDR3 sequence (DNA): TGCAGTGCTAGAGAACAGGGGACTAGCCCCGCCATTCAGTACTTC. This gives the protein CSAREQGTSPAIQYF.

In this sample, this clonotype turned up many times. This chain links TRBV19 with TRBJ2-7; TRBD2 agrees at 8 bases. The CDR3 runs 14 residues. V trimming: 5 bases; J trimming: 3 bases; junction bases outside the gene matches: 6. Germline V gives CDR1 LNHDA, CDR2 SQIVND (reference sequence). CDR3 in amino acids: CASSPGLVFYEQYF. As DNA, the CDR3 is TGTGCCAGTAGTCCGGGACTAGTCTTCTACGAGCAGTACTTC.

The chain combines TRBV4-3 with TRBJ2-1; 13 nucleotides align to TRBD2. The germline V gene encodes CDR1 LGHNA and CDR2 YSLEER. CDR3 length: 17 amino acids. Losses at the gene ends were 2 bases for V and 4 bases for J; bases not matched to a gene: 5. As DNA, the CDR3 is TGCGCCAGCAGCCAATCCTGGACTAGCGGGAGTTACAATGAGCAGTTCTTC. Protein product: CASSQSWTSGSYNEQFF.

V gene TRBV20-1 combines with J gene TRBJ2-2; D is perhaps TRBD1 (6 bases). The V gene's germline CDR1 is DFQATT and CDR2 SNEGSKA (reference sequence). Trimming removed 5 bases from V and 6 bases from J, with 25 bases in between. CDR3 length: 17 residues. The CDR3 loop reads CSAHKQGHPNLAGELFF. CDR3 sequence (DNA): TGCAGTGCTCACAAACAGGGCCACCCCAACCTTGCCGGGGAGCTGTTTTTT.

This clonotype was counted at least ten times. The genes are TRBV5-1 and TRBJ2-3, with a tentative D call TRBD2 (7 bases). Germline V gives CDR1 SGHRS, CDR2 YFSETQ. V lost 4 bases and J 2 bases, leaving 17 bases between the germline ends. The CDR3 sequence is 16 residues long. This CDR3 is CASSLPGGGHTDTQYF. The CDR3 region has the DNA TGCGCCAGCAGCCTCCCGGGCGGGGGACACACAGATACGCAGTATTTT.